This entry lists 4 T cell receptor beta chains sequenced from one sample in a study of blood T cell repertoires in COVID-19. This table comes from immunoSEQ multiplex PCR, and its TCRdb copy is limited to in-frame clones, with some not included. The table shows a few hundred thousand clones, with almost 90% occurring only once. Sequenced sample: peripheral blood. The source of these receptors is a woman aged 40 to 50 with COVID-19, enrolled during active disease.

This chain joins TRBV7-9 and TRBJ1-6, with 9 bases matching TRBD1. The CDR3 length is 15 residues. Germline lookup yields CDR1 SEHNR and CDR2 FQNEAQ (reference sequence). V lost 1 base to trimming and J lost 10 bases; unmatched junction nucleotides: 5. The DNA of the CDR3 is TGTGCCAGCAGCTTAGGGGACAGGGCACGATCACCCCTCCACTTT. This sequence encodes CASSLGDRARSPLHF.

V and J are TRBV7-2 and TRBJ1-1; D not resolved. The CDR3 spans 13 residues. Germline CDR1 is SGHTA and CDR2 is FQGNSA. Trimming left V 5 bases short and J 6 bases short, with 13 bases between. The CDR3 DNA is TGTGCCAGCAGCATCCCCGGGGTCCCTGAAGCTTTCTTT. This encodes CASSIPGVPEAFF.

The J gene is TRBJ2-3, the V gene TRBV30; tentatively, D is TRBD1 (5 bases). Germline loops: CDR1 GTSNPN, CDR2 SVGIG (reference sequence). This CDR3 is built from 13 residues. The CDR3 reads CGLRATSTDTQYF. The CDR3 DNA sequence: TGTGGCCTCAGGGCCACTAGCACAGATACGCAGTATTTT.

The gene calls are TRBV20-1 and TRBJ1-1; the D is unclear. The CDR3 loop spans 10 amino acids. With 4 bases removed from V and 6 bases from J, the gap between germline ends came to 6 bases. Germline V lookup: CDR1 DFQATT, CDR2 SNEGSKA (reference sequence). The CDR3 loop reads CSANGAEAFF. The CDR3 coding sequence is TGCAGTGCTAACGGGGCTGAAGCTTTCTTT.